These T cell receptor beta chains were read from a single sample in a study of cytomegalovirus exposure and HLA in healthy donors. Assay: immunoSEQ multiplex PCR; the TCRdb copy retains only in-frame clones and omits some. The table has about 100,000 clones, around 72% seen once. The specimen was PBMCs. All receptors derive from a man aged 40-49 years in good health and CMV-seronegative. CDR3s include the opening cysteine and the closing phenylalanine or tryptophan. A D gene is named only where the DNA matches it firmly. Only part of the rows carry a size: once, few, many, or a class if the clone is expanded.

length,D,J,V,size,DNA,CDR3
17,TRBD1,TRBJ1-4,TRBV5-6,NA,TGTGCCAGCAGCGGGGGACAGGGGCAAGCAACTAATGAAAAACTGTTTTTT,CASSGGQGQATNEKLFF
17,TRBD2,TRBJ2-1,TRBV2,NA,TGTGCCAGCAGTGAGGAAGGCGGGGGGGCGATGTACAATGAGCAGTTCTTC,CASSEEGGGAMYNEQFF
17,TRBD2,TRBJ2-2,TRBV4-2,NA,TGTGCCAGCAGCCAAGATCCACTAGCGGAGTACACCGGGGAGCTGTTTTTT,CASSQDPLAEYTGELFF
14,NA,TRBJ2-7,TRBV7-2,NA,TGTGCCAGCAGCCCAGGCGGGCCCTTTGGGGAGCAGTACTTC,CASSPGGPFGEQYF
14,TRBD1,TRBJ1-2,TRBV5-5,NA,TGTGCCAGCAGCCCTCAGGACAGGGCGCGTGGCTACACCTTC,CASSPQDRARGYTF
15,NA,TRBJ1-5,TRBV27,NA,TGTGCCAGCAGTACAAGGGGCCGAGGCAATCAGCCCCAGCATTTT,CASSTRGRGNQPQHF
15,NA,TRBJ2-5,TRBV4-2,NA,TGTGCCAGCAGCCCGACGGACACGTACCAAGAGACCCAGTACTTC,CASSPTDTYQETQYF
16,TRBD2,TRBJ2-7,TRBV6-5,NA,TGTGCCAGCAGTTACCAGCTTCTAGCGGGGGTCCACGAGCAGTACTTC,CASSYQLLAGVHEQYF
17,NA,TRBJ1-6,TRBV18,NA,TGTGCCAGCTCACCAGGGAGCCTAAGCTCCTATAATTCACCCCTCCACTTT,CASSPGSLSSYNSPLHF
15,TRBD2,TRBJ2-1,TRBV5-4,few,TGTGCCAGCATCCCTAGCGGGGGGGCCTACAATGAGCAGTTCTTC,CASIPSGGAYNEQFF
13,NA,TRBJ2-3,TRBV6-4,NA,TGTGCCAGCAGACAGATGGGCACAGATACGCAGTATTTT,CASRQMGTDTQYF
15,NA,TRBJ2-7,TRBV7-6,NA,TGTGCCAGCAGCTTAGTTGAGGGAAGCTCCTACGAGCAGTACTTC,CASSLVEGSSYEQYF
14,NA,TRBJ1-5,TRBV28,NA,TGTGCCAGCAGTGCGCCTGGACAGATTCAGCCCCAGCATTTT,CASSAPGQIQPQHF
13,NA,TRBJ1-1,TRBV6-5,NA,TGTGCCAGCAGTACCGTGGGAGGCTTTGAAGCTTTCTTT,CASSTVGGFEAFF
13,NA,TRBJ2-7,TRBV11-3,NA,TGTGCCAGCAGCTTATTCGGAGGGGACGAGCAGTACTTC,CASSLFGGDEQYF
16,TRBD1,TRBJ2-7,TRBV27,NA,TGTGCCAGCAGAGATTACGGGACAGGGGGCACCTACGAGCAGTACTTC,CASRDYGTGGTYEQYF
15,TRBD1,TRBJ1-5,TRBV4-2,NA,TGTGCCAGCAGCCAAGTAGGGGGCCGCAATCAGCCCCAGCATTTT,CASSQVGGRNQPQHF
13,NA,TRBJ2-1,TRBV7-2,NA,TGTGCCAGCAGCCCGGTATCCCCCAATGAGCAGTTCTTC,CASSPVSPNEQFF
14,NA,TRBJ2-7,TRBV7-9,NA,TGTGCCAGCAGCTTAGTGTTTTCAGGCCCCGAGCAGTACTTC,CASSLVFSGPEQYF
14,NA,TRBJ1-1,TRBV15,NA,TGTGCCACCAGCAGGGGTTTGGGCCGCACTGAAGCTTTCTTT,CATSRGLGRTEAFF
15,NA,TRBJ2-7,TRBV7-8,NA,TGTGCCAGCACCCAAGAGCCCGGGGGTGGCTACGAGCAGTACTTC,CASTQEPGGGYEQYF
15,TRBD2,TRBJ2-1,TRBV5-4,NA,TGTGCCAGCAGCATAGAGCGGGGGGGCCACAATGAGCAGTTCTTC,CASSIERGGHNEQFF
12,NA,TRBJ2-3,TRBV27,NA,TGTGCCAGCAGTGGTAGGGAGGATACGCAGTATTTT,CASSGREDTQYF
14,TRBD1,TRBJ1-5,TRBV5-1,NA,TGCGCCAGCAGCTACGACAGGGGGGATCAGCCCCAGCATTTT,CASSYDRGDQPQHF
15,TRBD2,TRBJ2-5,TRBV5-1,NA,TGCGCCAGCAGCTCTAGCGGGGGATATAAAGAGACCCAGTACTTC,CASSSSGGYKETQYF
14,NA,TRBJ2-7,TRBV13,NA,TGTGCCAGCAGCTTTGGCGTCAGGGGATACGAGCAGTACTTC,CASSFGVRGYEQYF
12,NA,TRBJ2-1,TRBV30,NA,TGTGCCTGGAGTGTTGAGGGGGAGGAGCAGTTCTTC,CAWSVEGEEQFF
13,NA,TRBJ1-1,TRBV27,NA,TGTGCCAGCAGGTGGGGGGAAGGCACTGAAGCTTTCTTT,CASRWGEGTEAFF
17,TRBD1,TRBJ1-5,TRBV15,NA,TGTGCCACCAGCGCAGTCGGGATAACAGGGGGCAATCAGCCCCAGCATTTT,CATSAVGITGGNQPQHF
12,NA,TRBJ2-1,TRBV2,few,TGTGCCAGCAGTGTCGACAACAATGAGCAGTTCTTC,CASSVDNNEQFF
15,TRBD2,TRBJ2-3,TRBV12-5,NA,TGTGCTAGTGGTTTGTCGACTAGCGGCACAGATACGCAGTATTTT,CASGLSTSGTDTQYF
15,TRBD1,TRBJ2-7,TRBV6-5,NA,TGTGCCAGCAGCCTAGACAGGGGGGGATATTACGAGCAGTACTTC,CASSLDRGGYYEQYF
15,NA,TRBJ2-2,TRBV9,NA,TGTGCCAGCAGCGTTGCGGGGCTGAACACCGGGGAGCTGTTTTTT,CASSVAGLNTGELFF
16,NA,TRBJ2-3,TRBV9,NA,TGTGCCAGCAGCGTAATAACGGGGGTCCCGCCGGATACGCAGTATTTT,CASSVITGVPPDTQYF
14,TRBD1,TRBJ2-1,TRBV13,NA,TGTGCCAGCAGCTACGCGGGACAGGGCAATGAGCAGTTCTTC,CASSYAGQGNEQFF
17,TRBD2,TRBJ2-4,TRBV9,NA,TGTGCCAGCAGCCCCAAAGGGAGCGGGGGGCCGCAAAACATTCAGTACTTC,CASSPKGSGGPQNIQYF
15,NA,TRBJ1-6,TRBV30,NA,TGTGCCTGGAGCTACAGGGCGGCCTTTAATTCACCCCTCCACTTT,CAWSYRAAFNSPLHF
13,NA,TRBJ2-7,TRBV6-1,NA,TGTGCCAGCCCCAAGACAGGTTCCTACGAGCAGTACTTC,CASPKTGSYEQYF
16,TRBD2,TRBJ2-3,TRBV9,NA,TGTGCCAGCAGCCCAGCTAGCGGGGAACAGGTAGATACGCAGTATTTT,CASSPASGEQVDTQYF
15,TRBD1,TRBJ2-3,TRBV2,few,TGTGCCAGCAGTGTTCAAGGGGGCAGCACAGATACGCAGTATTTT,CASSVQGGSTDTQYF
14,NA,TRBJ2-7,TRBV6-5,NA,TGTGCCAGCAGTTCGTACCGGTCCGGCGGCGAGCAGTACTTC,CASSSYRSGGEQYF
16,NA,TRBJ1-4,TRBV27,NA,TGTGCCAGCACCAGTCGCTCTCGAGGGACTAATGAAAAACTGTTTTTT,CASTSRSRGTNEKLFF
15,NA,TRBJ1-5,TRBV7-2,NA,TGTGCCAGCAGCCCTAGGTATGGGGGGGGTCAGCCCCAGCATTTT,CASSPRYGGGQPQHF
14,TRBD1,TRBJ1-5,TRBV7-9,NA,TGTGCCAGCAGTTCGAACGACAGGGGAGGGCCCCAGCATTTT,CASSSNDRGGPQHF
14,NA,TRBJ1-5,TRBV4-1,NA,TGCGCCAGCGGGGGGGGGTCTGAGTATCAGCCCCAGCATTTT,CASGGGSEYQPQHF
17,TRBD1,TRBJ2-2,TRBV7-2,NA,TGTGCCAGCAGCTTAGGTCCAGGGACAGGCTCTGCCGGGGAGCTGTTTTTT,CASSLGPGTGSAGELFF
10,NA,TRBJ1-6,TRBV29-1,NA,TGCAGCGTAGAGAATTCACCCCTCCACTTT,CSVENSPLHF
15,NA,TRBJ2-1,TRBV4-3,NA,TGCGCCAGCAGCCGTTTGTCTGGCCACTACAATGAGCAGTTCTTC,CASSRLSGHYNEQFF
15,TRBD1,TRBJ2-7,TRBV13,NA,TGTGCCAGCAGCTTAGAGGGACAGGTCTCCTACGAGCAGTACTTC,CASSLEGQVSYEQYF
15,TRBD1,TRBJ1-5,TRBV2,NA,TGTGCCAGCAGCACCAAGGGGACAGGGAATCAGCCCCAGCATTTT,CASSTKGTGNQPQHF
15,TRBD2,TRBJ2-3,TRBV4-2,NA,TGTGCCAGCAGTCCACTCGCGGGGGGGCAAGATACGCAGTATTTT,CASSPLAGGQDTQYF
15,NA,TRBJ2-5,TRBV6-1,NA,TGTGCCAGCAGTCATACGAGGGGGGGCAGGGAGACCCAGTACTTC,CASSHTRGGRETQYF
14,NA,TRBJ2-1,TRBV5-1,NA,TGCGCCAGCAGCTTGGGCGGAGCCTACAATGAGCAGTTCTTC,CASSLGGAYNEQFF
14,TRBD1,TRBJ2-7,TRBV5-4,once,TGTGCCAGCAGCGCGGGACAGGATTCCTACGAGCAGTACTTC,CASSAGQDSYEQYF
16,TRBD2,TRBJ2-4,TRBV4-1,NA,TGCGCCAGCAGCCAAGATGACGGGGGGGCCGGAAACATTCAGTACTTC,CASSQDDGGAGNIQYF
15,NA,TRBJ2-5,TRBV30,few,TGTGCCTGGAGTGAAGCGGGCGAACGAGAAGAGACCCAGTACTTC,CAWSEAGEREETQYF
18,TRBD2,TRBJ2-7,TRBV4-1,NA,TGCGCCAGCAGCTACGGACTAGCGGGGGGGCCGCTCAGGTACGAGCAGTACTTC,CASSYGLAGGPLRYEQYF
15,TRBD1,TRBJ2-1,TRBV6-1,few,TGTGCCAGCAGTGCCGGGACAGGGGGATACAATGAGCAGTTCTTC,CASSAGTGGYNEQFF
15,TRBD1,TRBJ2-2,TRBV5-8,NA,TGTGCCAGCAGCGCGGGGACAGGGAACACCGGGGAGCTGTTTTTT,CASSAGTGNTGELFF